This record concerns one T cell receptor (beta chain) sequence. At one boundary the junction diverges from the germline segment, which might be a read error. The data were obtained in a study of blood T cell repertoires in COVID-19. Libraries were prepared by immunoSEQ multiplex PCR; TCRdb keeps only in-frame clonotypes and omits some of them. The sample has 200,000 to 250,000 clones, around 84% seen once; the top ten hold around 1.8%. What the recovered Cohort 3 donors had was two negative PCRs, clearance, or symptom resolution. This TCR derives from a middle-aged man who had recovered from COVID-19. Sequencing input: PBMCs or T cells enriched from blood (not recorded which).

The CDR3 DNA follows: TGTGCTAGCAGCTTAGGAGGACAGGGAAGCTCTGGAAACACCATATATTTT. It encodes CASSLGGQGSSGNTIYF. The chain couples TRBV7-7 to TRBJ1-3; TRBD1 aligns across 8 bases. The CDR3 consists of 17 residues. The germline V gene encodes CDR1 SSHAT and CDR2 FNYEAQ (reference sequence). Full variable domain (remainder filled in from reference TRBV7-7 and TRBJ1-3): GAGVSQSPRYKVTKRGQDVTLRCDPISSHATLYWYQQALGQGPEFLTYFNYEAQPDKSGLPSDRFSAERPEGSISTLTIQRTEQRDSAMYRCASSLGGQGSSGNTIYFGEGSWLTVV.